The 16 T cell receptor beta chains given below trace back to one sample, sequenced in a study of T cell changes during pregnancy in multiple sclerosis. The data were produced by immunoSEQ multiplex PCR, yet TCRdb's version contains in-frame clones alone and is incomplete. The table shows around 88,000 clones, with roughly 92% occurring only once. The sample here was peripheral blood, taken in the first trimester of pregnancy. Every receptor here comes from a female donor with multiple sclerosis, enrolled in a pregnancy study.

A remark on this clone: Other DNA variants within this sample encode the same CDR3. The rearrangement uses TRBV4-3 and TRBJ2-7; TRBD1 aligns across 7 bases. The CDR3 totals 14 residues. V dropped 2 bases and J dropped 2; count of bases not matched to a gene: 3. Per the germline V gene, CDR1 is LGHNA and CDR2 is YSLEER. This CDR3 is CASSQRTGPYEQYF. DNA of the CDR3: TGCGCCAGCAGCCAAAGGACAGGCCCCTACGAGCAGTACTTC.

The chain links TRBV2 to TRBJ2-7; TRBD1 agrees at 8 bases. Unmatched junction bases numbered 6, after V lost 11 bases and J lost 3 bases. Germline CDR1 reads SNHLY; CDR2 reads FYNNEI. The CDR3 runs to 12 residues. CDR3 protein: CAGRTGLYEQYF. CDR3 in DNA: TGTGCCGGAAGGACAGGGCTCTACGAGCAGTACTTC.

This sequence joins TRBV6-5 and TRBJ1-4, with a tentative D call TRBD1 (5 bases). Germline assignment: CDR1 MNHEY and CDR2 SVGAGI. The CDR3 covers 16 residues. Deletions cut 2 bases from V and 4 bases from J, with 14 bases between. The CDR3 reads CASSYQGRLGNEKLFF. CDR3 nucleotide sequence: TGTGCCAGCAGTTACCAGGGTAGACTTGGTAATGAAAAACTGTTTTTT.

V and J are TRBV5-5 and TRBJ2-7; D may be TRBD2 (5 bases). The CDR3 contains 14 residues. CDR1 and CDR2 (germline): SGHKS, YYEKEE (reference sequence). V was shortened by 2 bases and J by 9 bases, with 18 bases between the two germline ends. This chain's CDR3 is CASSFPGNAKGQYF. The CDR3 DNA sequence: TGTGCCAGCAGCTTCCCCGGGAACGCGAAGGGGCAGTACTTC.

This chain joins TRBV9 and TRBJ2-1; 11 bases align to TRBD1. Unmatched junction bases numbered 7, after V lost 3 bases and J lost 5 bases. The germline CDR1 and CDR2 sequences are SGDLS and YYNGEE. This CDR3 has 16 amino acids. The CDR3 DNA reads TGTGCCAGCAGCGGGGGGGACAGGGGGATTAACAATGAGCAGTTCTTC. Its protein product is CASSGGDRGINNEQFF.

This sequence joins TRBV7-8 and TRBJ2-7, with 7 bases matching TRBD1. Germline V gene data show CDR1 as SGHVS and CDR2 as FQNEAQ. This CDR3 is 20 amino acids long. V lost 1 base, J lost 0 bases, and 18 bases stayed unmatched. CDR3 sequence reads: CASSLDFSLPGQSSSYEQYF. In DNA form, the CDR3 reads TGTGCCAGCAGCTTAGATTTTAGTCTACCGGGACAGAGTAGCTCCTACGAGCAGTACTTC.

This rearrangement joins TRBV5-1 to TRBJ1-6, with D unresolved. V lost 3 bases and J 11 bases, leaving 12 bases between the germline ends. Germline CDR1 SGHRS, CDR2 YFSETQ. The CDR3 sequence is 13 residues long. The CDR3 loop reads CASSWEGVPPLHF. The CDR3 DNA follows: TGCGCCAGCAGCTGGGAGGGAGTTCCACCCCTCCACTTT.

This clone was seen once. The CDR3 protein is CASNPSGTNTGELFF. The CDR3 coding sequence is TGTGCCAGCAACCCGAGCGGGACTAACACCGGGGAGCTGTTTTTT. The chain uses TRBV9 and TRBJ2-2; the match to TRBD2 covers 7 bases. The CDR3 sequence is 15 residues long. The V gene end was trimmed by 6 bases and the J gene end by 2 bases; junction bases not matched to a gene: 7. CDR1 is SGDLS, CDR2 YYNGEE, per germline.

The genes are TRBV6-5 and TRBJ2-2; weak D call: TRBD2 (7 bases). Deletions cut 5 bases from V and 7 bases from J, with 17 bases between. The CDR3 contains 15 residues. Germline V CDR1 and CDR2: MNHEY, SVGAGI. Written as DNA, the CDR3 is TGTGCCAGCAGTGGGCCGGGGGGCCCCGGCGGGGAGCTGTTTTTT. This codes for CASSGPGGPGGELFF.

This rearrangement joins TRBV4-1 to TRBJ2-7, with D possibly TRBD2 on 6 matching bases. The CDR3 sequence is 13 residues long. Deletions cut 0 bases from V and 12 bases from J, with 15 bases between. CDR1 MGHRA and CDR2 YSYEKL come from the germline V gene. CDR3 in DNA: TGCGCCAGCAGCCAAGATAGGGGACTTTCTTCGTACTTC. It translates to CASSQDRGLSSYF.

The chain is built from TRBV4-2 and TRBJ2-3; D gene unclear. There are 12 residues in the CDR3. Germline loops: CDR1 LGHNA, CDR2 YNFKEQ. V was cut by 0 bases and J by 6 bases, with 4 bases left in between. The CDR3 coding sequence is TGTGCCAGCAGCCAAGACGGGGATACGCAGTATTTT. This sequence encodes CASSQDGDTQYF.

The genes are TRBV27 and TRBJ2-7; D is unclear. V lost 4 bases to trimming and J lost 0 bases, with 10 bases between them. The CDR3 spans 14 residues. CDR1 is MNHEY, CDR2 SMNVEV, per germline (reference sequence). CDR3 nucleotide sequence: TGTGCCAGCAGTTATCAGAGGAGCTCCTACGAGCAGTACTTC. This encodes CASSYQRSSYEQYF.

This chain joins TRBV29-1 and TRBJ2-5, with 7 bases identical to TRBD1. The J call may be in error: the DNA end matches TRBJ2-7 better. CDR3 length: 14 amino acids. Germline V CDR1 and CDR2: SQVTM, ANQGSEA. CDR3 in amino acids: CSASVGQDSYEQYF. CDR3 coding DNA: TGCAGCGCCTCCGTAGGACAGGATAGCTACGAGCAGTACTTC.

The chain links TRBV15 to TRBJ1-4; 7 nucleotides line up with TRBD1. The CDR3 loop spans 20 amino acids. V was pared by 5 bases and J by 1 base, with 19 bases of the junction left unmatched. Per the germline V gene, CDR1 is LNHNV and CDR2 is YYDKDF (reference sequence). The CDR3 reads CATSSGPQGGWGVTNEKLFF. The CDR3 nucleotides read TGTGCCACCAGCTCCGGCCCTCAGGGGGGCTGGGGAGTAACTAATGAAAAACTGTTTTTT.

The chain links TRBV28 to TRBJ2-5; maybe TRBD2 (6 bases). CDR1 and CDR2 from the germline V gene are MDHEN and SYDVKM. V was pared by 10 bases and J by 2 bases, with 14 bases between. The CDR3 extends over 13 amino acids. CDR3 bases: TGTGCCACAGGGCGAGGGACTCAAGAGACCCAGTACTTC. Its translation: CATGRGTQETQYF.

The chain joins TRBV6-1 to TRBJ1-5; unclear D gene. V was cut by 9 bases and J by 2 bases, with 14 bases left in between. The CDR3 covers 14 residues. In germline, CDR1 is MNHNS, CDR2 SASEGT. This CDR3 reads CASATGKGNQPQHF. The CDR3 DNA follows: TGTGCCAGTGCCACGGGGAAGGGCAATCAGCCCCAGCATTTT.